The rows below give T cell receptor beta chains drawn from one sample of a study of CD8 T cells in ankylosing spondylitis. TCRdb re-derived calls from the 5' RACE reads in MiXCR, one entry per CDR3 protein. The sample has about 250,000 distinct CDR3 sequences; over 15% are singletons. The sequenced sample was blood, either unsorted or a sorted T cell fraction (not recorded which). The receptors stem from a male donor with ankylosing spondylitis or in good health (not recorded which). The CDR3 runs from the conserved cysteine through the conserved F or W. A D gene is named only where the DNA matches it firmly. Rows give clone size only sometimes, using once, few, many, or a class for an expanded clone.

j_call: TRBJ2-3
v_call: TRBV27
clone_size: .
d_call: .
cdr3_nt: TGTGCCAGCAGTTTGCTTACTGGCGTGGATACGCAGTATTTT
cdr3_aa: CASSLLTGVDTQYF

j_call: TRBJ2-3
v_call: TRBV29-1
clone_size: many
d_call: .
cdr3_nt: TGCAGCGGGGAGTGGGATACGCAGTATTTT
cdr3_aa: CSGEWDTQYF

j_call: TRBJ1-1
v_call: TRBV12-3/TRBV12-4
clone_size: .
d_call: .
cdr3_nt: TGTGCCAGCAGTTTTGCGCAGGTGAACACTGAAGCTTTCTTT
cdr3_aa: CASSFAQVNTEAFF

j_call: TRBJ2-1
v_call: TRBV5-1
clone_size: few
d_call: TRBD2
cdr3_nt: TGCGCCAGCAATTCCCCCCTAGCGGGAGTTATCGAGCAGTTCTTC
cdr3_aa: CASNSPLAGVIEQFF

j_call: TRBJ2-1
v_call: TRBV27
clone_size: .
d_call: TRBD2
cdr3_nt: TGTGCCAGCAGTTCGAAGCTAGCGGGAGACCCGGGGAGCTCCTACAATGAGCAGTTCTTC
cdr3_aa: CASSSKLAGDPGSSYNEQFF

j_call: TRBJ1-1
v_call: TRBV12-3/TRBV12-4
clone_size: few
d_call: TRBD1
cdr3_nt: TGTGCCAGCAGCCCAGTGGTAGGGGGCTGGACTGAAGCTTTCTTT
cdr3_aa: CASSPVVGGWTEAFF

j_call: TRBJ2-7
v_call: TRBV4-3
clone_size: many
d_call: .
cdr3_nt: TGCGCCAGCAGCCAAGATAGGACGGAACCATACGAGCAGTACTTC
cdr3_aa: CASSQDRTEPYEQYF

j_call: TRBJ2-3
v_call: TRBV4-3
clone_size: few
d_call: TRBD1
cdr3_nt: TGCGCCAGCAGCCAGAGAATACCGGGACAGGGAACGGATACGCAGTATTTT
cdr3_aa: CASSQRIPGQGTDTQYF

j_call: TRBJ2-3
v_call: TRBV9
clone_size: .
d_call: TRBD1
cdr3_nt: TGTGCCAGCAGCCCCTGGACAGGGAGCACAGATACGCAGTATTTT
cdr3_aa: CASSPWTGSTDTQYF

j_call: TRBJ1-5
v_call: TRBV7-9
clone_size: once
d_call: .
cdr3_nt: TGTGCCAGCAGCTCAACCGGGGGTAGCAATCAGCCCCAGCATTTT
cdr3_aa: CASSSTGGSNQPQHF

j_call: TRBJ2-3
v_call: TRBV5-1
clone_size: .
d_call: TRBD2
cdr3_nt: TGCGCCAGCAGCTTGACGGGGGGATCCTACACAGATACGCAGTATTTT
cdr3_aa: CASSLTGGSYTDTQYF

j_call: TRBJ2-7
v_call: TRBV7-9
clone_size: many
d_call: .
cdr3_nt: TGTGCCAGCAGCTCCCGGGACTTTCCCTACGAGCAGTACTTC
cdr3_aa: CASSSRDFPYEQYF

j_call: TRBJ2-1
v_call: TRBV9
clone_size: .
d_call: TRBD1
cdr3_nt: TGTGCCAGCAGCGTCGGGACAGGGCACAATGAGCAGTTCTTC
cdr3_aa: CASSVGTGHNEQFF

j_call: TRBJ1-6
v_call: TRBV7-8
clone_size: few
d_call: .
cdr3_nt: TGTGCCAGCAGCTTAGGCGGGACAACACCCCTCCACTTT
cdr3_aa: CASSLGGTTPLHF

j_call: TRBJ2-7
v_call: TRBV4-2
clone_size: many
d_call: .
cdr3_nt: TGTGCCAGCAGCCAAGATCTCCATAACGAGCAGTACTTC
cdr3_aa: CASSQDLHNEQYF

j_call: TRBJ1-1
v_call: TRBV10-3
clone_size: few
d_call: .
cdr3_nt: TGTGCCATCAGTGATTCTCTCTTGAACACTGAAGCTTTCTTT
cdr3_aa: CAISDSLLNTEAFF

j_call: TRBJ2-2
v_call: TRBV3-1
clone_size: .
d_call: TRBD1
cdr3_nt: TGTGCCAGCAGCCCGGGGACAGGGTTCGTGGCCGGGGAGCTGTTTTTT
cdr3_aa: CASSPGTGFVAGELFF

j_call: TRBJ2-3
v_call: TRBV7-9
clone_size: .
d_call: TRBD2
cdr3_nt: TGTGCCAGCAGCTATGGACTAGCGGGGGAAGATACGCAGTATTTT
cdr3_aa: CASSYGLAGEDTQYF

j_call: TRBJ1-2
v_call: TRBV20-1
clone_size: .
d_call: .
cdr3_nt: TGCAGTGCCGGGGACCGGACCGACTTTGGCTACACCTTC
cdr3_aa: CSAGDRTDFGYTF

j_call: TRBJ1-1
v_call: TRBV29-1
clone_size: .
d_call: .
cdr3_nt: TGCAGCGCTCCGACAGGAGGCACTGAAGCTTTCTTT
cdr3_aa: CSAPTGGTEAFF